These T cell receptor beta chains were read from a single sample in a study of blood T cell repertoires in COVID-19. Sequencing was performed with immunoSEQ multiplex PCR; in TCRdb, only in-frame clones are kept and a portion is missing. This sample has about 150,000 clones, with about nine tenths found just once. The sample consisted of peripheral blood. These receptor sequences come from a woman aged 60 to 75 with active or convalescent COVID-19. The CDR3 runs from the conserved cysteine through the conserved F or W. The D gene is left open where the match is weak. Size tells how often a clone was seen (once, few, many) or the class of an expanded clone, and some rows leave it out.

clone size,D gene,J gene,V gene,CDR3 DNA,CDR3 protein
.,TRBD2,TRBJ2-3,TRBV6-1,TGTGCCAGCAGTGAAGGTGCAGCGGGGGGTTGGGATACGCAGTATTTT,CASSEGAAGGWDTQYF
.,TRBD2,TRBJ2-1,TRBV29-1,TGCAGCGTAGTCGGGGCTAGCGGGGGGCCCACCTACAATGAGCAGTTCTTC,CSVVGASGGPTYNEQFF
once,.,TRBJ1-4,TRBV27,TGTGCCAGCAGTATCAATGGACAGTCAACTAATGAAAAACTGTTTTTT,CASSINGQSTNEKLFF
.,.,TRBJ1-4,TRBV15,TGTGCCACCTCTTCAACTAATGAAAAACTGTTTTTT,CATSSTNEKLFF
.,TRBD1,TRBJ2-5,TRBV7-8,TGTGCCAGCAGCTCGAAGGGACAGCAAGAGACCCAGTACTTC,CASSSKGQQETQYF
.,TRBD1,TRBJ1-2,TRBV25-1,TGTGCCAGCAGTGAACGGACAGGGAATGGCTACACCTTC,CASSERTGNGYTF
.,TRBD1,TRBJ2-1,TRBV4-3,TGCGCCAGCAGCCAAGATTTATCCGGGACAGGGCCAACTAATGAGCAGTTCTTC,CASSQDLSGTGPTNEQFF
.,.,TRBJ1-1,TRBV18,TGTGCCAGCTCATCCTCGGGGGGGTTAGCTTTCTTT,CASSSSGGLAFF
.,TRBD1,TRBJ2-5,TRBV18,TGTGCCAGCTCACCTGACAGGGTGGGAGAGACCCAGTACTTC,CASSPDRVGETQYF
.,.,TRBJ2-7,TRBV19,TGTGCCTCACAGGGTGGGGGTGGCGAGCAGTACTTC,CASQGGGGEQYF
.,.,TRBJ1-1,TRBV10-3,TGTGCCATCAGTGAGGCGGGGGGCGGAACCACTGAAGCTTTCTTT,CAISEAGGGTTEAFF
few,.,TRBJ2-2,TRBV27,TGTGCCAGCAGTTCCCCGACAGGAGGCACCGGGGAGCTGTTTTTT,CASSSPTGGTGELFF
.,.,TRBJ2-2,TRBV5-1,TGCGCCAGCATGAGGGATTCGAACACCGGGGAGCTGTTTTTT,CASMRDSNTGELFF
once,TRBD1,TRBJ1-1,TRBV5-1,TGCGCCAGCAGCTCGGGGACAGGGGGCACTGAAGCTTTCTTT,CASSSGTGGTEAFF
.,.,TRBJ1-2,TRBV6-5,TGTGCCAGCAGCCTCAGTGGACTGTATGGCTACACCTTC,CASSLSGLYGYTF
.,TRBD1,TRBJ1-4,TRBV5-1,TGCGCCAGCAGCGGGGGACAGGGGGCTACAACTAATGAAAAACTGTTTTTT,CASSGGQGATTNEKLFF
few,.,TRBJ1-2,TRBV7-9,TGTGCCAGCAGCTTAGACCCGGGACAAGAACATGGCTACACCTTC,CASSLDPGQEHGYTF
.,.,TRBJ1-1,TRBV18,TGTGCCAGCTCACCAGAGGGAAATGAAGCTTTCTTT,CASSPEGNEAFF
.,TRBD1,TRBJ2-7,TRBV19,TGTGCCAGTAGGCTAAGCGCCGACAGGGCCTACGAGCAGTACTTC,CASRLSADRAYEQYF
.,TRBD1,TRBJ1-5,TRBV2,TGTGCCAGCAGGGGGACAGGTAATCAGCCCCAGCATTTT,CASRGTGNQPQHF
.,TRBD2,TRBJ2-2,TRBV4-1,TGCGCCAGCAGCCCCGGGGGGTACACCGGGGAGCTGTTTTTT,CASSPGGYTGELFF
.,TRBD1,TRBJ2-3,TRBV11-2,TGTGCCAGCAGCTTTTTTTTCCCCGGGACAGGGGTCACAGATACGCAGTATTTT,CASSFFFPGTGVTDTQYF
.,.,TRBJ1-1,TRBV6-5,TGTGCCAGCAGCCGGACAGTTTACTCTGAAGCTTTCTTT,CASSRTVYSEAFF
.,.,TRBJ1-2,TRBV6-6,TGTGCCAGCAGTCCAACAGGGCCCGGTGGCTACACCTTC,CASSPTGPGGYTF
.,.,TRBJ1-2,TRBV18,TGTGCCAGCTCACCACCACTCTCGGGGAGCGGCTACACCTTC,CASSPPLSGSGYTF
once,.,TRBJ2-5,TRBV4-2,TGTGCCAGCAGCCAAGCGGAGCGGGCGGAGACCCAGTACTTC,CASSQAERAETQYF
.,.,TRBJ1-1,TRBV4-1,TGCGCCAGCAGCCCCCGAGGGCCGGGGAACACTGAAGCTTTCTTT,CASSPRGPGNTEAFF
.,TRBD1,TRBJ1-1,TRBV19,TGTGCCAGTAGACCGACAGGGGCCGGACCGAACACTGAAGCTTTCTTT,CASRPTGAGPNTEAFF
once,.,TRBJ1-2,TRBV14,TGTGCCAGCAGCCAAAATCGGAGGGGTAGGAATGGCTACACCTTC,CASSQNRRGRNGYTF
once,TRBD2,TRBJ2-3,TRBV9,TGTGCCAGCAGCGTACTAGCGGGGGCCACCCGCACAGATACGCAGTATTTT,CASSVLAGATRTDTQYF
once,.,TRBJ2-6,TRBV11-2,TGTGCCAGCAGCCAAAACTCTGGGGCCAACGTCCTGACTTTC,CASSQNSGANVLTF
.,TRBD1,TRBJ2-2,TRBV11-2,TGTGCCAGCAGCATAGGAGGGACAGGGAACACCGGGGAGCTGTTTTTT,CASSIGGTGNTGELFF
.,TRBD1,TRBJ1-1,TRBV28,TGTGCCAGCAGCCACAGGGGGTATTCGAATGAAGCTTTCTTT,CASSHRGYSNEAFF
.,.,TRBJ1-2,TRBV30,TGTGCCTGGAGCGGCGGAGACTATGGCTACACCTTC,CAWSGGDYGYTF
.,TRBD1,TRBJ1-6,TRBV2,TGTGCCAGCCTGTTAGACAGGGCCCTGAGGACCCTCCACTTT,CASLLDRALRTLHF
.,.,TRBJ1-1,TRBV2,TGTGCCAGCACCCTCAGAGGGCCAAGGGAGGATGAAGCTTTCTTT,CASTLRGPREDEAFF
.,.,TRBJ1-4,TRBV3-1/TRBV3-2,TGTGCCAGCAGCCAAGTTGGGCCGCTTTTTTTT,CASSQVGPLFF
once,TRBD2,TRBJ2-5,TRBV19,TGTGCCAGTAGTACGGGACTACCTCTGGCCCAGTACTTC,CASSTGLPLAQYF
.,TRBD2,TRBJ2-3,TRBV3-1/TRBV3-2,TGTGCCAGCAGCCAAGATCGAGGGCTAGCGGGGGGTAAAACAGATACGCAGTATTTT,CASSQDRGLAGGKTDTQYF
.,.,TRBJ2-3,TRBV12-5,TGTGCTAGTGGTTTGGTAGTGGAGGATACGCAGTATTTT,CASGLVVEDTQYF
.,TRBD1,TRBJ2-2,TRBV24-1,TGTGCCACCAGTGCCTCCGGGACAGGGGGCACCGGGGAGCTGTTTTTT,CATSASGTGGTGELFF
.,.,TRBJ1-1,TRBV7-2,TGTGCCAGCAGCTTAGTAGGGGAGGACACTGAAGCTTTCTTT,CASSLVGEDTEAFF
.,.,TRBJ1-5,TRBV7-8,TGTGCCAGCAGCCGAGGGAGCTTTAATCAGCCCCAGCATTTT,CASSRGSFNQPQHF
.,TRBD1,TRBJ1-2,TRBV6-6,TGTGCCAGCAGAGGGCAGGGGGTCTGGGGCTACACCTTC,CASRGQGVWGYTF
once,.,TRBJ1-6,TRBV5-6,TGTGCCAGCAGCTTGGGGACAGCGGGAGGTTCACCCCTCCACTTT,CASSLGTAGGSPLHF
.,TRBD1,TRBJ2-7,TRBV7-2,TGTGCCAGCAGCCATTCCGGGACAGGGGACTACGAGCAGTACTTC,CASSHSGTGDYEQYF
.,.,TRBJ2-7,TRBV5-6,TGTGCCAGCAGCTTGGATGACGGCGGCTACGAGCAGTACTTC,CASSLDDGGYEQYF
.,.,TRBJ1-2,TRBV7-9,TGTGCCAGCAGCTTAGGAAGGACAGACTATGGCTACACCTTC,CASSLGRTDYGYTF
.,TRBD2,TRBJ2-7,TRBV5-1,TGCGCCAGCAGCTTGGAACTAGCGGGCTCCTACGAGCAGTACTTC,CASSLELAGSYEQYF
.,.,TRBJ1-5,TRBV10-3,TGTGCCATCAGCGGGGATAGCAATCAGCCCCAGCATTTT,CAISGDSNQPQHF
.,.,TRBJ1-1,TRBV18,TGTGCCAGCTCACCTACAGGTTCTGAAGCTTTCTTT,CASSPTGSEAFF
few,.,TRBJ1-3,TRBV12-5,TGTGCTAGTGGTTTGTCCGGAGCACGAAACACCATATATTTT,CASGLSGARNTIYF